The entry below gives a single TCR beta chain sequence along with its context. Sequencing of TCR beta was carried out in blood CD8+ and CD4+ T cells. The CDR3 is made up of 16 amino acids. V was pared by 5 bases and J by 9 bases, with 23 bases between. Germline CDR1 and CDR2: SEHNR and FQNEAQ (reference sequence). After extraction with the RNeasy kit, about 0.5 to 1 ug of the RNA was reverse transcribed using random hexamers. TCRdb itself ran the immunoSEQ multiplex PCR reads through MiXCR, one entry per CDR3 protein. The sample comprises hundreds of thousands of distinct CDR3 sequences, around 84% of which are singletons, and over 0.1% rests with the top ten. The entry originates in a study of CD8 T cells in Susac syndrome.

Sequenced sample: CD8+ T cells from PBMCs. This receptor was taken from a human donor with multiple sclerosis. The chain recombines TRBV7-9 with TRBJ2-1; tentative D call: TRBD1 (5 bases). The CDR3 reads CASSPFQGKTLGEQFF. Written as DNA, the CDR3 is TGTGCCAGCAGCCCCTTCCAGGGTAAAACCCTAGGTGAGCAGTTCTTC.